Listed here is a single T cell receptor beta chain. Under the authors' procedure: By means of reference gene primer amplification, nucleated cell counts were estimated. TCRdb keeps only in-frame clones here, not all; method: immunoSEQ multiplex PCR. The V and J calls and the clone size are those of that table, but D and trimming were determined from the DNA. Of roughly 300,000 clones in the sample, about four fifths were seen once. This sample was taken from a study of blood T cell repertoires in COVID-19. Study details: Sample material is recorded as cDNA or gDNA derived from T cells, B-cell-depleted T cells, or PBMCs.

CDR1 and CDR2 (germline): GTSNPN, SVGIG (reference sequence). CDR3 length equals 13 residues. Trimming cost V 0 bases and J 5 bases, with 10 bases left between them. The sequencing sample was made of peripheral blood. The receptor was isolated from a woman in her forties or fifties who had recovered from COVID-19. J is TRBJ1-2 and V is TRBV30, with unresolved D. In DNA form, the CDR3 reads TGTGCCTGGAGTGTAACGGGGAGGTATGGCTACACCTTC. It yields the protein CAWSVTGRYGYTF.